These 5 T cell receptor beta chains were all obtained from the same sample, sequenced in a study of cytomegalovirus exposure and HLA in healthy donors. With 60 Vbeta and 13 Jbeta primers, the PCR was carried out. Libraries were prepared by immunoSEQ multiplex PCR; TCRdb keeps only in-frame clonotypes and omits some of them. The sample spans some 75,000 clones; the ten largest clones claim 0.8% to 1%. The sample comprised PBMCs. The receptor set was obtained from a boy aged 10-17 years in good health and CMV-seronegative.

The chain links TRBV20-1 to TRBJ1-2, with D possibly being TRBD1 (5 bases). CDR1 is DFQATT, CDR2 SNEGSKA, per germline (reference sequence). The CDR3 extends over 10 amino acids. The CDR3 spells CTVGGYGYTF. In DNA form, the CDR3 reads TGCACTGTGGGGGGCTATGGCTACACCTTC.

The chain joins TRBV2 to TRBJ2-3, with 11 bases fitting TRBD2. This CDR3 spans 14 amino acids. The V gene's germline CDR1 is SNHLY and CDR2 FYNNEI. J was trimmed by 4 bases and V by 10 bases; bases with no gene match: 7. CDR3 sequence reads: CATKGSGGADTQYF. Here the CDR3 DNA reads TGTGCCACTAAGGGTAGCGGGGGGGCAGATACGCAGTATTTT.

The gene calls are TRBV4-3 and TRBJ2-1, with 8 bases identical to TRBD2. The germline gives CDR1 LGHNA, CDR2 YSLEER. With V trimmed by 4 bases and J by 4 bases, 3 bases remained unmatched. This CDR3 is 14 amino acids long. CDR3 in DNA: TGCGCCAGCAGCCTGCTAGCGGGTTACAATGAGCAGTTCTTC. It is translated as CASSLLAGYNEQFF.

The V call is TRBV5-4, the J call TRBJ1-2, with 9 bases lining up with TRBD1. V lost 1 base, J lost 6 bases, and 1 base stayed unmatched. Germline-derived CDR1 and CDR2 are SGHNT and YYREEE (reference sequence). The CDR3 is 13 residues long. CDR3: CASSLTGGDGYTF. In DNA, the CDR3 is TGTGCCAGCAGCTTGACAGGGGGCGATGGCTACACCTTC.

J is TRBJ2-2 and V is TRBV11-1; TRBD1 agrees at 8 bases. Germline trimming cut 0 bases from V and 1 base from J; bases unmatched to any gene: 1. This CDR3 region has 16 residues. Germline lookup yields CDR1 SGHAT and CDR2 FQDESV (reference sequence). CDR3 in amino acids: CASSLAGTGNTGELFF. The CDR3 coding sequence is TGTGCCAGCAGCTTAGCCGGGACAGGGAACACCGGGGAGCTGTTTTTT. Full variable domain (remainder filled in from reference TRBV11-1 and TRBJ2-2): EAEVAQSPRYKITEKSQAVAFWCDPISGHATLYWYRQILGQGPELLVQFQDESVVDDSQLPKDRFSAERLKGVDSTLKIQPAELGDSAMYLCASSLAGTGNTGELFFGEGSRLTVL.